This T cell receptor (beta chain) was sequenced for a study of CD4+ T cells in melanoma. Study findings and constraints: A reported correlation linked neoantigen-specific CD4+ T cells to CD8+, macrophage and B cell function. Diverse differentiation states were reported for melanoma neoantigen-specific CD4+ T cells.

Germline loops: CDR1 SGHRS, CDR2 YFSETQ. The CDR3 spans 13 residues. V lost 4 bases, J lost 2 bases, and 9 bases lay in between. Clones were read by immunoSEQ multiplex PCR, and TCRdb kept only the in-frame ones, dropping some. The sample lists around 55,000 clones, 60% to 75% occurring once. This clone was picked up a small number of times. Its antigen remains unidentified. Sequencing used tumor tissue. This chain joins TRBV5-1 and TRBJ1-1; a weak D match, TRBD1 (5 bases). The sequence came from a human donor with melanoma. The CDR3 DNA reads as TGCGCCAGCAGCCTCCGGGGCAACACTGAAGCTTTCTTT. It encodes CASSLRGNTEAFF.